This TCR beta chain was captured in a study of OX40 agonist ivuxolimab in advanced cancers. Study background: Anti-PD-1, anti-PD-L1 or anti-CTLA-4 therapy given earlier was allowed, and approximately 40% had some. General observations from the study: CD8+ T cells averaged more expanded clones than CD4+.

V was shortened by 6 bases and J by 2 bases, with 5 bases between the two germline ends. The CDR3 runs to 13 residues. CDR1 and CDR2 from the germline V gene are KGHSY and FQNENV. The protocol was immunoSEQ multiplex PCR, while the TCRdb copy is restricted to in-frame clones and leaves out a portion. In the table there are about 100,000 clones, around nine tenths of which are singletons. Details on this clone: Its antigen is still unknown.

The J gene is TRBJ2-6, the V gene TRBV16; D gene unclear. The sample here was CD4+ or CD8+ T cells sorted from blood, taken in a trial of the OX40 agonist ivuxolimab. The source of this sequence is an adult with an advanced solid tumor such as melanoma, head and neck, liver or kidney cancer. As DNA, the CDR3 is TGTGCCAGCAGTCCACCTGGGGCCAACGTCCTGACTTTC. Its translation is CASSPPGANVLTF.